The next 27 T cell receptor beta chains were all read from a single sample in a study of regulatory T cells in long-lasting Graves disease. iRepertoire HTBI primers and Arm-PCR of CDR3 regions built TCR beta libraries. Each CDR3 protein is one row after TCRdb ran MiXCR on the multiplex PCR reads. The repertoire holds 350,000 to 500,000 distinct CDR3 sequences, with about 16% as singletons. The sample's time point: newly diagnosed GD, antithyroid drugs for less than 3 months. The TCR library was made from RNA that had been extracted from PBMCs in TRIzol. This sample was also put to use in a study of T cells in Graves' hyperthyroidism and ophthalmopathy.

Sample: peripheral blood mononuclear cells (PBMCs), taken at new diagnosis, from a patient treated with antithyroid drugs. Receptors were obtained from a woman in her 30s with Graves disease.

Ten or more counts support this clonotype. The V gene is TRBV29-1, the J gene TRBJ2-3; weak D call: TRBD1 (5 bases). From germline, CDR1 is SQVTM and CDR2 ANQGSEA. The CDR3 has 14 amino acids. V gave up 6 bases and J gave up 1 base, with 14 bases separating them. This CDR3 reads CSVSAPTGTDTQYF. The CDR3 DNA reads TGCAGCGTGTCCGCACCGACAGGCACAGATACGCAGTATTTT.

With respect to this clonotype: Because the CDR3 is missing its conserved closing phenylalanine or tryptophan, this is likely a read error. This chain connects TRBV29-1 to TRBJ2-5; 7 bases are a match to TRBD1. The germline CDR1 and CDR2 sequences are SQVTM and ANQGSEA. The CDR3 totals 14 residues. V lost 5 bases, J lost 1 base, and 7 bases stayed unmatched. In nucleotides, the CDR3 is TGCAGCGTTAGTGCCGGGACAGCCCAAGAGACCCAGTACCTC. This codes for CSVSAGTAQETQYL.

This clonotype has ten or more counts. CDR3: CASSYNRGGEKLFF. The CDR3, as DNA: TGTGCCAGCAGTTATAACAGGGGTGGTGAAAAACTGTTTTTT. The chain joins TRBV2 to TRBJ1-4, with 7 bases matching TRBD1. Trimming took 5 bases from V and 7 from J; bases not matched to a gene: 7. This CDR3 comprises 14 residues. In germline, CDR1 is SNHLY, CDR2 FYNNEI.

This clonotype was seen a handful of times. V gene TRBV19 combines with J gene TRBJ2-3; 10 nucleotides agree with TRBD1. The germline gives CDR1 LNHDA, CDR2 SQIVND (reference sequence). The CDR3 runs to 15 residues. Germline trimming cut 10 bases from V and 2 bases from J; bases unmatched to any gene: 9. The CDR3 DNA is TGTGCCACCACCGACAGGGGGCTACTCACAGATACGCAGTATTTT. Its protein product is CATTDRGLLTDTQYF.

This clonotype has at least ten counts. The chain is built from TRBV12-3 or TRBV12-4 and TRBJ2-1, with 7 bases fitting TRBD2. The CDR3 runs to 16 residues. Trimming cost V 2 bases and J 2 bases; bases outside gene matches: 6. The CDR3, as DNA: TGTGCCAGCAGTTTAATGGGAGGGCCGCCCTACAATGAGCAGTTCTTC. Encoded protein: CASSLMGGPPYNEQFF.

This clonotype was counted ten times or more. This rearrangement joins TRBV30 to TRBJ2-7; 14 positions match TRBD2. CDR3 length: 15 residues. Trimming took 2 bases from V and 7 from J; bases not matched to a gene: 7. Germline V gene data show CDR1 as GTSNPN and CDR2 as SVGIG (reference sequence). Written as DNA, the CDR3 is TGTGCCTGGAGTCTAGGACTAGCGGGAGGTGAAGAGCAGTACTTC. Its translation is CAWSLGLAGGEEQYF.

This clonotype was counted many times. The chain carries TRBV5-1 and TRBJ2-1, with 14 bases matching TRBD2. The CDR3 sequence is 15 residues long. V lost 0 bases and J lost 14; bases outside the gene matches: 7. Germline values: CDR1 SGHRS, CDR2 YFSETQ. The CDR3 DNA is TGCGCCAGCAGCTTGGAAGCGACTAGCGGGAGGGCCGAGTTCTTC. This encodes CASSLEATSGRAEFF.

This clonotype showed up many times. This chain uses TRBV20-1 with TRBJ2-3; 10 bases map to TRBD2. This CDR3 comprises 15 residues. The J segment lost 4 bases and the V segment lost 6 bases, leaving 10 bases of the junction unmatched. From germline, CDR1 is DFQATT and CDR2 SNEGSKA (reference sequence). CDR3 DNA sequence: TGCAGTGCCGGGGAGCGGGAGGGCGGCGCAGATACGCAGTATTTT. It encodes CSAGEREGGADTQYF.

This clonotype was counted at least ten times. CDR3 bases: TGTGCCAGCAGCCTACCCAATGAAAAACTGTTTTTT. This gives the protein CASSLPNEKLFF. The rearrangement links TRBV7-9 to TRBJ1-4; unclear D gene. Trimming pared 5 bases from V and 5 bases from J, leaving 6 bases between. Germline assignment: CDR1 SEHNR and CDR2 FQNEAQ (reference sequence). The CDR3 consists of 12 residues.

This clonotype was observed at least ten times. The rearrangement joins TRBV20-1 to TRBJ2-2; possibly TRBD2 for D (5 bases). V dropped 5 bases and J dropped 4 bases, with 14 bases sitting between them. From germline, CDR1 is DFQATT and CDR2 SNEGSKA (reference sequence). The CDR3 runs 14 residues. CDR3 residues: CSARSGGGTGELFF. The CDR3 bases are TGCAGTGCTCGATCAGGAGGAGGCACCGGGGAGCTGTTTTTT.

This clonotype has just a few counts. The rearrangement joins TRBV5-1 to TRBJ2-2; 8 bases agree with TRBD2. Germline CDR1 is SGHRS and CDR2 is YFSETQ. CDR3 length equals 15 residues. V was clipped by 1 base and J by 6 bases; unmatched bases: 5. DNA for the CDR3: TGCGCCAGCAGCTTGAGTCTAGCGGGCGCCGGGGAGCTGTTTTTT. Its translation: CASSLSLAGAGELFF.

This chain connects TRBV10-3 to TRBJ1-1; D is unresolved. CDR3 length: 13 amino acids. Germline CDR1 reads ENHRY; CDR2 reads SYGVKD. The germline V and J ends were trimmed by 7 bases and 1 base, with 10 bases remaining between them. The CDR3, as DNA: TGTGCCATCATCAAGACACCGAACACTGAAGCTTTCTTT. This codes for CAIIKTPNTEAFF.

This clonotype was seen at least ten times. V gene TRBV12-3 or TRBV12-4 combines with J gene TRBJ2-7; 7 nucleotides line up with TRBD2. V shed 6 bases and J 8 bases; nucleotides not matched to a gene: 10. The CDR3 is 13 residues long. Written as DNA, the CDR3 is TGTGCCAGCAGCCCAGAGGGACTACGAAAGCAGTACTTC. It translates to CASSPEGLRKQYF.

This clonotype was found many times. V usage is TRBV18 and J usage is TRBJ2-3, with 9 bases matching TRBD1. The end of the DNA fits TRBJ2-7 better, so the J call may be wrong. There are 14 residues in the CDR3. Looked up from germline, CDR1 is KGHSH and CDR2 is LQKENI. DNA for the CDR3: TGTGCCAGCTCACCGAACAGGGGGCCCTACGAGCAGTACTTC. It specifies CASSPNRGPYEQYF.

The V and J genes are TRBV5-6 and TRBJ2-7, with 11 positions matching TRBD2. The CDR3 extends over 16 amino acids. Germline trimming cut 4 bases from V and 1 base from J; bases unmatched to any gene: 7. Germline V gene sequence: CDR1 SGHDT, CDR2 YYEEEE. CDR3 residues: CASSPRLAGLSYEQYF. The CDR3 coding sequence is TGTGCCAGCAGCCCCCGACTAGCGGGGCTTTCCTACGAGCAGTACTTC.

This sequence joins TRBV19 and TRBJ1-3, with D uncertain. The CDR3 has 14 amino acids. Germline V gives CDR1 LNHDA, CDR2 SQIVND (reference sequence). V was trimmed by 9 bases and J by 2 bases, leaving 14 bases between them. This chain's CDR3 is CASRPAGTGNTIYF. In DNA form, the CDR3 reads TGTGCCAGCCGACCGGCTGGAACTGGAAACACCATATATTTT.

The chain links TRBV15 to TRBJ2-1, with TRBD2 matching 9 bases. CDR1 and CDR2 (germline): LNHNV, YYDKDF (reference sequence). With V trimmed by 1 base and J by 3 bases, 1 base remained unmatched. The CDR3 is made up of 15 amino acids. CDR3 protein: CATSRVAGDYNEQFF. The CDR3 DNA sequence: TGTGCCACCAGCAGAGTAGCGGGAGACTACAATGAGCAGTTCTTC.

In its sample, this clonotype was seen many times. The chain links TRBV7-3 to TRBJ2-7; 9 nucleotides line up with TRBD2. From germline, CDR1 is SGHTA and CDR2 FQGTGA. After removal of 1 base from V and 0 bases from J, the junction contained 13 bases not matched to a gene. This CDR3 comprises 19 residues. The chain's CDR3 is CASSLRARSSGKSSYEQYF. CDR3 coding DNA: TGTGCCAGCAGCTTAAGAGCTAGGTCTAGCGGGAAGAGCTCCTACGAGCAGTACTTC.

This clonotype was recorded at least ten times. This chain connects TRBV20-1 to TRBJ1-6; no clear D. Germline V CDR1 and CDR2: DFQATT, SNEGSKA (reference sequence). The ends were cut back, 0 bases at V and 3 bases at J, with 15 bases in the middle. This CDR3 has 17 amino acids. The CDR3 loop reads CSARDALLGSYNSPLHF. The DNA for the CDR3 is TGCAGTGCTAGAGATGCGTTACTTGGGAGCTATAATTCACCCCTCCACTTT.

This chain links TRBV5-6 with TRBJ2-1; D is undetermined. This CDR3 has 15 amino acids. V was trimmed by 5 bases and J by 5 bases, leaving 17 bases between them. Germline V lookup: CDR1 SGHDT, CDR2 YYEEEE. CDR3 in DNA: TGTGCCAGCAGTCCCCAACCCGGGCCCCACAATGAGCAGTTCTTC. Its protein is CASSPQPGPHNEQFF.

The chain recombines TRBV28 with TRBJ2-4, with D possibly TRBD1 on 5 matching bases. V lost 6 bases and J 0 bases, leaving 15 bases between the germline ends. Germline CDR1 MDHEN, CDR2 SYDVKM. CDR3 length: 16 amino acids. The CDR3 loop is CASSRVRAVAKNIQYF. Written as DNA, the CDR3 is TGTGCCAGCAGCCGGGTCAGGGCCGTAGCCAAAAACATTCAGTACTTC.

This clonotype was seen only a few times. This sequence joins TRBV19 and TRBJ2-7; the D gene is possibly TRBD2 (5 bases). The V and J ends lost 6 bases and 0 bases respectively, with 12 bases between them. Looked up from germline, CDR1 is LNHDA and CDR2 is SQIVND (reference sequence). The CDR3 is 14 amino acids. CDR3 sequence (DNA): TGTGCCAGTAGGGAGGAGTTCCTCTCCTACGAGCAGTACTTC. This translates into CASREEFLSYEQYF.

At least ten counts were recorded for this clonotype. The chain employs TRBV18 and TRBJ2-3; 9 bases line up with TRBD1. The CDR3 sequence is 14 residues long. J lost 11 bases, V lost 2 bases, and 8 bases had no gene match. Germline V gene data show CDR1 as KGHSH and CDR2 as LQKENI. This CDR3 is CASSPIPGQGVQYF. The CDR3 DNA reads TGTGCCAGCTCACCAATACCGGGACAGGGCGTGCAGTATTTT. Full variable domain (outside the CDR3, taken from reference TRBV18 and TRBJ2-3): NAGVMQNPRHLVRRRGQEARLRCSPMKGHSHVYWYRQLPEEGLKFMVYLQKENIIDESGMPKERFSAEFPKEGPSILRIQQVVRGDSAAYFCASSPIPGQGVQYFGPGTRLTVL.

There are many counts of this clonotype. The J gene is TRBJ2-1, the V gene TRBV7-9; D remains ambiguous. From germline, CDR1 is SEHNR and CDR2 FQNEAQ (reference sequence). V was clipped by 1 base and J by 10 bases, with 11 bases between them. The length of the CDR3 is 13 residues. DNA for the CDR3: TGTGCCAGCAGCTTAGTTAAAATCGGCGAGCAGTTCTTC. Its translation: CASSLVKIGEQFF.

In the case of this clonotype: A far larger clone differs by one base, so this is likely a read error. The chain uses TRBV28 and TRBJ2-7; D is ambiguous. V lost 0 bases and J 6 bases, leaving 6 bases between the germline ends. Germline CDR1 reads MDHEN; CDR2 reads SYDVKM. CDR3 length: 12 residues. Here the CDR3 DNA reads TGTGCCAGCAGTTTATGGGGCTGCGAGCAGTACTTC. This encodes CASSLWGCEQYF.

The V gene is TRBV18, the J gene TRBJ1-2, with a possible D match to TRBD1 (6 bases). CDR1 is KGHSH, CDR2 LQKENI, per germline. Trimming removed 3 bases at V and 12 bases at J, with 14 bases between. This CDR3 is built from 12 residues. CDR3 amino acids: CASSPLQQGDTF. The CDR3 DNA is TGTGCCAGCTCACCTCTCCAACAGGGCGACACCTTC.

Concerning this clonotype itself: This may arise from a read error, as a much more abundant clone is one base away. The chain employs TRBV11-2 and TRBJ2-3; TRBD2 matches at 10 bases. The CDR3 spans 20 residues. Germline CDR1 is SGHAT and CDR2 is FQNNGV. CDR3 DNA sequence: TGTGCCAGCAGCCCACTGACCGCTGTTCTAGCGGGAGCCCCCACAGGTACGCAGTATTTT. Translated, it gives CASSPLTAVLAGAPTGTQYF.